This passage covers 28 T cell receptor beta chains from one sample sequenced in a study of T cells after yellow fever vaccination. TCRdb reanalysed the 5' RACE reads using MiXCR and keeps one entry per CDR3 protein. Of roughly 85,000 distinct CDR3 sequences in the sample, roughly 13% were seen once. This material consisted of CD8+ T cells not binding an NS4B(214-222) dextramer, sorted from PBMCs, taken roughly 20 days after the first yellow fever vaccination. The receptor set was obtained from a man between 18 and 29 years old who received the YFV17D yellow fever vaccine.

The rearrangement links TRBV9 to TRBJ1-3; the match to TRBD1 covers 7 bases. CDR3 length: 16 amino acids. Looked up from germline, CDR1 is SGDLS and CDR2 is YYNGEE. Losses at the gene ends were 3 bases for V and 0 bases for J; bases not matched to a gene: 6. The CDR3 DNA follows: TGTGCCAGCAGCGCATTAGGGGGCTTCTCTGGAAACACCATATATTTT. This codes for CASSALGGFSGNTIYF.

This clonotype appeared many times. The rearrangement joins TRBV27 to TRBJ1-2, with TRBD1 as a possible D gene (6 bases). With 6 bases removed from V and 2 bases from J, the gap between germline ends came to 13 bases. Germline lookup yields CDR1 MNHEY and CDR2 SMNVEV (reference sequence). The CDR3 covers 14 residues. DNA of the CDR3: TGTGCCAGCAGACAGGGTCACCAGAACTATGGCTACACCTTC. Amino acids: CASRQGHQNYGYTF.

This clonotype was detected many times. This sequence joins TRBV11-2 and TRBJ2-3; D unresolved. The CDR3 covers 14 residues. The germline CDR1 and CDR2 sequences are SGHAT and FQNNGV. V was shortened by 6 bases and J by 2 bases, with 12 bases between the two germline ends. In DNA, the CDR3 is TGTGCCAGCAGTATTCTCCCTCTCACAGATACGCAGTATTTT. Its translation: CASSILPLTDTQYF.

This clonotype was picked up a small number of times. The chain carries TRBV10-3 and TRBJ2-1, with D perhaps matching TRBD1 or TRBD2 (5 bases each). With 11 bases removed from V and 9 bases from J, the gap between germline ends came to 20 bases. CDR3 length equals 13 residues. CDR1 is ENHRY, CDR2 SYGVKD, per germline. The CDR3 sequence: CALRDLPLGEQFF. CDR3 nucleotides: TGTGCCCTCCGGGACCTCCCCTTGGGTGAGCAGTTCTTC.

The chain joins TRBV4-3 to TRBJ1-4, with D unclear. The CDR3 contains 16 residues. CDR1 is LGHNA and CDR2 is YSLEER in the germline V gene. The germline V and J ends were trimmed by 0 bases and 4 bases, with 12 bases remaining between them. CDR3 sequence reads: CASSQDRVNGNEKLFF. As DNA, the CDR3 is TGCGCCAGCAGCCAAGATCGGGTAAACGGTAATGAAAAACTGTTTTTT.

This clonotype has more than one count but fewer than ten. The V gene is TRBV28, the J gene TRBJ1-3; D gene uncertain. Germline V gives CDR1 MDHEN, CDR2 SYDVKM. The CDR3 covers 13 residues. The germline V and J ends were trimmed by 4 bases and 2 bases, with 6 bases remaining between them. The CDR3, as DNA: TGTGCCAGCAGTTCCGGGACTGGAAACACCATATATTTT. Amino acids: CASSSGTGNTIYF.

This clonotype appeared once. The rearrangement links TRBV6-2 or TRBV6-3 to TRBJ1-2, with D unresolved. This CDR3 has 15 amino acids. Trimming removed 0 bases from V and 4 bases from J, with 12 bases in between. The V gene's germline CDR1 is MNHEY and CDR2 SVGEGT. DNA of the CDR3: TGTGCCAGCAGTTACTCGGTAGGGCCTGCCTATGGCTACACCTTC. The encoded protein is CASSYSVGPAYGYTF.

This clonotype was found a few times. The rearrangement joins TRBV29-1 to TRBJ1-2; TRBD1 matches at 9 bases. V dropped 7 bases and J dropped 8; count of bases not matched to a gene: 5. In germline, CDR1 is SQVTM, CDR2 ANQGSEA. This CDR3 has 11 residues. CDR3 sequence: CSAGQGNGYTF. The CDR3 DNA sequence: TGCAGCGCGGGACAGGGTAACGGCTACACCTTC.

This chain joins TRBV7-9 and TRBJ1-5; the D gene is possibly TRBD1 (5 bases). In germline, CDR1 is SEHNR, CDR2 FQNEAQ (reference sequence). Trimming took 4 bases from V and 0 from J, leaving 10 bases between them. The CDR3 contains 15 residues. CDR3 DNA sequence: TGTGCCAGCAGCTGGGGGACGGGTAGCAATCAGCCCCAGCATTTT. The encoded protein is CASSWGTGSNQPQHF.

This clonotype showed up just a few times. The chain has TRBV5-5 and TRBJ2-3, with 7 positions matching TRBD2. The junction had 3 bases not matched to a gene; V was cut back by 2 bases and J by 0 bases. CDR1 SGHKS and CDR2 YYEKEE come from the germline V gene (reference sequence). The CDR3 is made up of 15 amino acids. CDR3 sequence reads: CASSFGGTSTDTQYF. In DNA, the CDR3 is TGTGCCAGCAGCTTCGGGGGGACTAGCACAGATACGCAGTATTTT.

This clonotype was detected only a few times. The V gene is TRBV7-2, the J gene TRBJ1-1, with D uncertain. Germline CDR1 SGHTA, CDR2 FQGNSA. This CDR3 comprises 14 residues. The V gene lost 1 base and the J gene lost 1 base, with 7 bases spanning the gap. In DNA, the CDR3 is TGTGCCAGCAGCTTAGGACGGGGGAACACTGAAGCTTTCTTT. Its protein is CASSLGRGNTEAFF.

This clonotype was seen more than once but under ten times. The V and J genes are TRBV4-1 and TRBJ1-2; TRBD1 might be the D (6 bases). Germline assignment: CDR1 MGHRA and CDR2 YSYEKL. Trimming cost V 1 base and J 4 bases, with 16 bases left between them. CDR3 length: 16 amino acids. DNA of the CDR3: TGCGCCAGCAGCCAAGGGCTGGGGGGGGGCGGCTATGGCTACACCTTC. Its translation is CASSQGLGGGGYGYTF.

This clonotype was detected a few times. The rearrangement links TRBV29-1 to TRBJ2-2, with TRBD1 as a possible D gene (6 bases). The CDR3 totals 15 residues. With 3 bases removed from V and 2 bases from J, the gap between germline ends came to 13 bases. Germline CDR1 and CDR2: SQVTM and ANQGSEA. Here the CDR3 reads CSVEDRDINTGELFF. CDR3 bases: TGCAGCGTTGAGGACCGGGACATAAACACCGGGGAGCTGTTTTTT.

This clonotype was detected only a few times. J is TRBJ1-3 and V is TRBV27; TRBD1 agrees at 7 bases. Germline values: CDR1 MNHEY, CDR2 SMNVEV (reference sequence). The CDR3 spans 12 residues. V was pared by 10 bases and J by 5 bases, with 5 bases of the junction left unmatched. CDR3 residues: CATRDSRNTIYF. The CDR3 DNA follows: TGTGCCACACGGGACAGCCGAAACACCATATATTTT.

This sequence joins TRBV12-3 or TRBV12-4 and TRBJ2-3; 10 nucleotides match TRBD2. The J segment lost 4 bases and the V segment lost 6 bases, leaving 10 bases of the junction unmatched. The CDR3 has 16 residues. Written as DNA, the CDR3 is TGTGCCAGCAGCCCCAGGGTAGCGGGGGGCGCAGATACGCAGTATTTT. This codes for CASSPRVAGGADTQYF.

CDR3 sequence (DNA): TGTGCCAGCAGCCAAGATCCGAGGGGGGAGCAGTACTTC. Translating it yields CASSQDPRGEQYF. This sequence joins TRBV3-1 and TRBJ2-7, with a tentative D call TRBD1 (6 bases). Germline lookup yields CDR1 LGHDT and CDR2 YNNKEL (reference sequence). The CDR3 totals 13 residues. Trimming took 0 bases from V and 7 from J, leaving 10 bases between them.

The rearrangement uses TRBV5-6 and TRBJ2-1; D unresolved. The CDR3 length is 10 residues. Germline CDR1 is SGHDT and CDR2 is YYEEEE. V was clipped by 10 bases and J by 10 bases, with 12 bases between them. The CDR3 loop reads CAGPRWEQFF. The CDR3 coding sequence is TGTGCCGGACCTCGTTGGGAGCAGTTCTTC.

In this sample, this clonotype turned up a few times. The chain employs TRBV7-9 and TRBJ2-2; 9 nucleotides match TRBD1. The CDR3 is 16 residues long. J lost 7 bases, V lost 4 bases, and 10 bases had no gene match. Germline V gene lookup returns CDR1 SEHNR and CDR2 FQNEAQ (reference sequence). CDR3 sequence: CASSSDRDRVGGELFF. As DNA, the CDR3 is TGTGCCAGCAGCTCGGACAGGGACAGGGTCGGCGGGGAGCTGTTTTTT.

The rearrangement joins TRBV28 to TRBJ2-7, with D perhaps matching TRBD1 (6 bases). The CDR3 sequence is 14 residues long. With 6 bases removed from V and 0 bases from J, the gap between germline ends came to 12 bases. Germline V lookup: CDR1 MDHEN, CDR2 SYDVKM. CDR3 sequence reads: CASRRGQSSYEQYV. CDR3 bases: TGTGCCAGCAGACGAGGACAGAGCTCCTACGAGCAGTACGTC.

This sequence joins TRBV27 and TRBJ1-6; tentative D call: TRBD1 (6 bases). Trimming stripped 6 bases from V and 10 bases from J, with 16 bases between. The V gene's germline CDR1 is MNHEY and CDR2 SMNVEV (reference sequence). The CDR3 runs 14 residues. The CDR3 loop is CASSTKQGGSPLHF. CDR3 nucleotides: TGTGCCAGCAGCACAAAACAGGGCGGGTCACCCCTCCACTTT.

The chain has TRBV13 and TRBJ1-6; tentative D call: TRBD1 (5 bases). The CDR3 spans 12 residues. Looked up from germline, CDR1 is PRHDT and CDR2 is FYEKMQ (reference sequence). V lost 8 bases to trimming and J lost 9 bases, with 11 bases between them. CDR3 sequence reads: CASAARASPLHF. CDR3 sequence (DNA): TGTGCCAGCGCAGCCAGGGCTTCACCCCTCCACTTT.

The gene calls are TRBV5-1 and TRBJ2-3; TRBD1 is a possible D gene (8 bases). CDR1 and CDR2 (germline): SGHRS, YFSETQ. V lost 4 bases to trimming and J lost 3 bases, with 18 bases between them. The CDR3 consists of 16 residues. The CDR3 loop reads CASSSRTGRGTDTQYF. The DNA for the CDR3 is TGCGCCAGCAGCAGCCGGACAGGGAGGGGGACAGATACGCAGTATTTT.

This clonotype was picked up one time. The CDR3 DNA reads TGTGCCAGCAGTTACTTGCGGGGGGGCTCCTACGAGCAGTACTTC. Translating gives CASSYLRGGSYEQYF. V and J are TRBV6-5 and TRBJ2-7, with TRBD2 identical over 9 bases. Germline CDR1 reads MNHEY; CDR2 reads SVGAGI. This CDR3 comprises 15 residues. Germline trimming cut 1 base from V and 0 bases from J; bases unmatched to any gene: 1.

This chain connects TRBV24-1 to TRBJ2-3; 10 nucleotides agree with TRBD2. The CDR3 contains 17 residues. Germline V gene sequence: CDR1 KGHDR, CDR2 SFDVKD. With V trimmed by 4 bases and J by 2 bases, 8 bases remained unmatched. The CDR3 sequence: CATSEVTSGGATDTQYF. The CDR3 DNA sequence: TGTGCCACCAGTGAGGTGACAAGCGGGGGGGCCACAGATACGCAGTATTTT.

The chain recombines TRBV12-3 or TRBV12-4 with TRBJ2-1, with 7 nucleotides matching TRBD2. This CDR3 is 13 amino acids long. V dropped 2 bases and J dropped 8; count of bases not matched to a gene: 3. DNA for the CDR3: TGTGCCAGCAGTTTACCGGGGGGTCATGAGCAGTTCTTC. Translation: CASSLPGGHEQFF.

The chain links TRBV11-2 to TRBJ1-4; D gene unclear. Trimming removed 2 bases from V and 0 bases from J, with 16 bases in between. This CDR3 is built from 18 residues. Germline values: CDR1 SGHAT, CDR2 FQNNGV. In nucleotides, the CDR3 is TGTGCCAGCAGCTTACCTGCCGGGAATACTGCAACTAATGAAAAACTGTTTTTT. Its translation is CASSLPAGNTATNEKLFF.

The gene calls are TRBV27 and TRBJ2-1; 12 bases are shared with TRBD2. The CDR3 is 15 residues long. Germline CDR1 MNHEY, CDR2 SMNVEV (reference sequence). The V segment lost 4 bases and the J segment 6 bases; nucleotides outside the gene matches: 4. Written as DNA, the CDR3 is TGTGCCAGCAGTTCTACTAGCGGGGGGTTCAATGAGCAGTTCTTC. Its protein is CASSSTSGGFNEQFF.

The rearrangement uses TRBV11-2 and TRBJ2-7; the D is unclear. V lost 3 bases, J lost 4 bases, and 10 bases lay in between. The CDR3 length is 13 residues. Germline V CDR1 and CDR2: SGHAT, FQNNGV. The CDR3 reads CASSFPVEYEQYF. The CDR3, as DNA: TGTGCCAGCAGCTTTCCAGTCGAGTACGAGCAGTACTTC.